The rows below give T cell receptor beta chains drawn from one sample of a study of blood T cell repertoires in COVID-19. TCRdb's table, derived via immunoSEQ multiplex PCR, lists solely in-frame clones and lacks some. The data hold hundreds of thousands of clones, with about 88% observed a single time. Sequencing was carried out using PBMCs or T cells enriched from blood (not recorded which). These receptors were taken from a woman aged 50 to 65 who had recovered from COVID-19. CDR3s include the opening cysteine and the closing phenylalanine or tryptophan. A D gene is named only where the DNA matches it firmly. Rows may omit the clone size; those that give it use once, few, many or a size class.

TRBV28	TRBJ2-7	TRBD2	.	CASSLWTSASYEQYF	TGTGCCAGCAGTTTATGGACTAGCGCATCCTACGAGCAGTACTTC
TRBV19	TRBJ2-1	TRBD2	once	CASSIVLGQTSGTTYNEQFF	TGTGCCAGTAGTATAGTACTAGGCCAAACTAGCGGTACAACCTACAATGAGCAGTTCTTC
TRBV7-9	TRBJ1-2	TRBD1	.	CASSQMGQGAGGYTF	TGTGCCAGCAGCCAAATGGGACAGGGGGCGGGTGGCTACACCTTC
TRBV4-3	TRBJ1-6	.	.	CASSQRDARNSPLHF	TGCGCCAGCAGCCAGAGGGATGCACGAAATTCACCCCTCCACTTT
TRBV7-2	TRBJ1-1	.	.	CASTPGSSMNTEAFF	TGTGCCAGCACCCCAGGGTCATCTATGAACACTGAAGCTTTCTTT
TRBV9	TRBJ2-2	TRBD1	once	CATQTGTTGELFF	TGTGCCACCCAGACAGGGACGACCGGGGAGCTGTTTTTT
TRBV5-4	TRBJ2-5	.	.	CASSLGTKETQYF	TGTGCCAGCAGCTTGGGGACAAAAGAGACCCAGTACTTC
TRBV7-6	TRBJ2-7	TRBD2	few	CASGPSGGYEQYF	TGTGCCAGCGGACCTTCGGGGGGCTACGAGCAGTACTTC
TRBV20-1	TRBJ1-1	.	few	CSAPLGGPAFF	TGCAGTGCCCCTCTCGGGGGGCCAGCTTTCTTT
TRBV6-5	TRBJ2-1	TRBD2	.	CASSYLGAGGYNEQFF	TGTGCCAGCAGTTATCTCGGGGCGGGAGGGTACAATGAGCAGTTCTTC
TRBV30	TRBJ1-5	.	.	CAWSSGGSSNQPQHF	TGTGCCTGGAGCAGCGGCGGCTCTAGCAATCAGCCCCAGCATTTT
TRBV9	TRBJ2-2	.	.	CASSFTTGGWGGELFF	TGTGCCAGCAGCTTTACGACGGGGGGCTGGGGCGGGGAGCTGTTTTTT
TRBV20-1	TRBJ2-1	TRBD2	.	CSASLGSGRANEQFF	TGCAGTGCTAGTTTGGGTAGCGGGAGGGCCAATGAGCAGTTCTTC
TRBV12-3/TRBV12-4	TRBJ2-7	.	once	CASSPARGYEQYF	TGTGCCAGCAGTCCTGCGCGGGGTTACGAGCAGTACTTC
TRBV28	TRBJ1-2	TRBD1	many	CASSYRGRLYGYTF	TGTGCCAGCAGTTACAGGGGAAGGCTCTATGGCTACACCTTC
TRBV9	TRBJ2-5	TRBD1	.	CASSAGTGGSFETQYF	TGTGCCAGCAGCGCGGGGACAGGGGGCTCCTTCGAGACCCAGTACTTC
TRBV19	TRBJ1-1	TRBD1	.	CASSITTGQGNTEAFF	TGTGCCAGTAGTATCACCACGGGACAGGGAAACACTGAAGCTTTCTTT
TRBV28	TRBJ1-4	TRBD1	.	CASSSSDRAIEKLFF	TGTGCCAGCAGTTCATCAGACAGGGCTATTGAAAAACTGTTTTTT
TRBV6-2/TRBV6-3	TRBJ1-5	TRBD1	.	CASSWDSFSNQPQHF	TGTGCCAGCAGTTGGGACAGTTTTAGCAATCAGCCCCAGCATTTT
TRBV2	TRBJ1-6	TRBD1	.	CASSGQGRNNSPLHF	TGTGCCAGCTCGGGACAGGGAAGAAATAATTCACCCCTCCACTTT
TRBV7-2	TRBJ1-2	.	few	CASSLSPGNYGYTF	TGTGCCAGCAGCTTAAGTCCGGGGAACTATGGCTACACCTTC
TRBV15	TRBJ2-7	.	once	CATSRDRPSPTQYF	TGTGCCACCAGCAGAGATAGACCTAGCCCGACGCAGTACTTC
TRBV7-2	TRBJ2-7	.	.	CASSLASSYEQYF	TGTGCCAGCAGCTTAGCGAGCTCCTACGAGCAGTACTTC
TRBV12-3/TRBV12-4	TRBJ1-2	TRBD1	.	CASTRDRVGYTF	TGTGCCAGCACTCGGGACAGGGTCGGCTACACCTTC
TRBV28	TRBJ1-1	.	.	CASSLFGEGGHKVEAFF	TGTGCCAGCAGTTTATTTGGAGAGGGTGGCCATAAAGTTGAAGCTTTCTTT
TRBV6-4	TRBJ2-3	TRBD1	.	CASRHSGQFTDTQYF	TGTGCCAGCAGACATTCGGGACAGTTTACCGATACGCAGTATTTT
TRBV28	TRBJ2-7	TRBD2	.	CASSPPSGRSHEQYF	TGTGCCAGCAGCCCCCCTAGCGGGAGATCCCACGAGCAGTACTTC
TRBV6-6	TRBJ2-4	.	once	CASSLLQRGKNIQYF	TGTGCCAGCAGCCTCCTCCAAAGAGGCAAAAACATTCAGTACTTC
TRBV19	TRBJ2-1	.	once	CASSIDKKSLNEQFF	TGTGCCAGTAGTATAGATAAAAAGAGCCTGAATGAGCAGTTCTTC
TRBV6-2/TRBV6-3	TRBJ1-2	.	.	CASSPQGREDYGYTF	TGTGCCAGCAGCCCCCAGGGCAGGGAAGATTATGGCTACACCTTC
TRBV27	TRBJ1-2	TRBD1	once	CASSPYRDRSNYGYTF	TGTGCCAGCAGCCCATACCGGGACAGATCCAACTATGGCTACACCTTC
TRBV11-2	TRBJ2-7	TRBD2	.	CASSRTSGYEQYF	TGTGCCAGCAGCCGGACTAGCGGATACGAGCAGTACTTC
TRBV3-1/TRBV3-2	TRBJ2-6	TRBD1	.	CASSNRDRGSGANVLTF	TGTGCCAGCAGCAACCGGGACAGGGGCTCTGGGGCCAACGTCCTGACTTTC
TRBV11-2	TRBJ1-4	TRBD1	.	CASSLEGQEGEKLFF	TGTGCCAGCAGCTTAGAGGGACAGGAGGGTGAAAAACTGTTTTTT
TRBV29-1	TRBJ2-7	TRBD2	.	CSVEDSGRTMNEQYF	TGCAGCGTTGAAGATAGCGGGAGAACAATGAACGAGCAGTACTTC
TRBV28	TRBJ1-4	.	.	CASSFGGFEKLFF	TGTGCCAGCAGTTTCGGGGGGTTCGAAAAACTGTTTTTT
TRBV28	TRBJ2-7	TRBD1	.	CASSLPRTGSSYEQYF	TGTGCCAGCAGTTTACCCCGGACAGGGAGCTCCTACGAGCAGTACTTC
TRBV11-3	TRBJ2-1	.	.	CASSKRQERGDEQFF	TGTGCCAGCAGCAAACGACAGGAAAGAGGCGATGAGCAGTTCTTC
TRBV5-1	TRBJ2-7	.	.	CASRPGREYEQYF	TGCGCCAGCAGGCCCGGGAGAGAATACGAGCAGTACTTC
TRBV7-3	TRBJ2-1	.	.	CASSLGRGDEQFF	TGTGCCAGCAGCTTAGGGAGAGGCGATGAGCAGTTCTTC
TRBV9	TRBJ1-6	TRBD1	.	CASSSLGGQGVPLHF	TGTGCCAGCAGCTCCCTGGGGGGACAGGGGGTTCCCCTCCACTTT
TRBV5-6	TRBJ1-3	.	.	CASSQTQGANTIYF	TGTGCCAGCAGCCAGACCCAAGGGGCGAACACCATATATTTT
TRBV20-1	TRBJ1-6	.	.	CSASFSRALYNSPLHF	TGCAGTGCTAGTTTCTCCAGGGCCCTCTATAATTCACCCCTCCACTTT
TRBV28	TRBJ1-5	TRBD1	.	CASRTGGVSNQPQHF	TGTGCCAGCAGAACAGGGGGGGTTAGCAATCAGCCCCAGCATTTT
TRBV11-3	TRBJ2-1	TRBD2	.	CASSLRTSGSYNEQFF	TGTGCCAGCAGCCTTAGGACTAGCGGGAGCTACAATGAGCAGTTCTTC
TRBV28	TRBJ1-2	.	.	CASMIQPYGYTF	TGTGCCAGCATGATACAGCCCTATGGCTACACCTTC
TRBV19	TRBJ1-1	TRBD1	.	CASKTGYVTEAFF	TGTGCCAGCAAGACAGGGTACGTCACTGAAGCTTTCTTT
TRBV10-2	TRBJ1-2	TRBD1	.	CASTSGQGNFGYTF	TGCGCCAGCACTTCAGGACAGGGGAATTTTGGCTACACCTTC
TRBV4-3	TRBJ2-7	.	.	CASSRATGSSYEQYF	TGCGCCAGCAGCCGGGCGACGGGGAGCTCCTACGAGCAGTACTTC
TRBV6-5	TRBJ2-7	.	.	CASSYSHLVDEQYF	TGTGCCAGCAGTTACTCACACCTTGTGGACGAGCAGTACTTC